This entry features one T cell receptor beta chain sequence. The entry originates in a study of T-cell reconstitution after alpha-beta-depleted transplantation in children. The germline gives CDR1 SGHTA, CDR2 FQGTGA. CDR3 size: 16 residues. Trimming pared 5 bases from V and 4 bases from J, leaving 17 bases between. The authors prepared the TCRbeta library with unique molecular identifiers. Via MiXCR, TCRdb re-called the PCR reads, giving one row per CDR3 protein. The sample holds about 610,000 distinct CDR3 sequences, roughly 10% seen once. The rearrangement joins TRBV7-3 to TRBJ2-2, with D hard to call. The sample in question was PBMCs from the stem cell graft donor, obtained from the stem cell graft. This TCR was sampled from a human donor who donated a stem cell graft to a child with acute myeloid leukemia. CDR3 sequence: CASSPRASSGTGELFF. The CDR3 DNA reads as TGTGCCAGCAGCCCCCGGGCTTCGAGTGGCACCGGGGAGCTGTTTTTT.